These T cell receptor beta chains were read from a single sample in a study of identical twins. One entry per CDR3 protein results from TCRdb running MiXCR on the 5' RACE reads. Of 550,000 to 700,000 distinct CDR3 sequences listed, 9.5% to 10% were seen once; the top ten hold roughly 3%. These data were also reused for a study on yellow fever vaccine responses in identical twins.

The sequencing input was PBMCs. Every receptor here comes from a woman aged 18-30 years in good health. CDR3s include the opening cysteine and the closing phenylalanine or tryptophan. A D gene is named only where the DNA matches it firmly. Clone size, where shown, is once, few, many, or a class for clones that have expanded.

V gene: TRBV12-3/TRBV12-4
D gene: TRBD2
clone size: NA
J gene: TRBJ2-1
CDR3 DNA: TGTGCCAGCAGTTCTCCGGGGGGGGGGCCAAACAATGAGCAGTTCTTC
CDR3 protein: CASSSPGGGPNNEQFF

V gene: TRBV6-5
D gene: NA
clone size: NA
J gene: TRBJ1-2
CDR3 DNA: TGTGCCAGCAGGACCACAGGAAATGGCTACACCTTC
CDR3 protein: CASRTTGNGYTF

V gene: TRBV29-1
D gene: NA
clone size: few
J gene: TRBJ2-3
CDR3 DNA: TGCAGCGTTGAAGATCCTGACTCTAGCACAGATACGCAGTATTTT
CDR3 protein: CSVEDPDSSTDTQYF

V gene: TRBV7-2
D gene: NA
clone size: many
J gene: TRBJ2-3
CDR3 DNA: TGTGCCAGCAGCCGCGATCGCCCAGGCGGAGATACGCAGTATTTT
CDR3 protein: CASSRDRPGGDTQYF

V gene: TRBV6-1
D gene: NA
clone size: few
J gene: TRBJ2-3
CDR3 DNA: TGTGCCAGCGGGGGGTTACGCACAGATACGCAGTATTTT
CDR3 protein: CASGGLRTDTQYF

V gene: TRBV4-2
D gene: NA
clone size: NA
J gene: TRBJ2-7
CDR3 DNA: TGTGCCAGCAGCCAAGTCAGATCCGAGCAGTACTTC
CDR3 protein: CASSQVRSEQYF

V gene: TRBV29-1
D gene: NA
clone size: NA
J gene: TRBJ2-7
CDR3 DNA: TGCAGCGTTGAGAAGGGGGGCTTGAATTCCTACGAGCAGTACTTC
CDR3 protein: CSVEKGGLNSYEQYF

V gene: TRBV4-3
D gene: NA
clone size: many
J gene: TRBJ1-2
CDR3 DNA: TGCGCCAGCAGCCAAGATAGGGTTGGTAACTATGGCTACACCTTC
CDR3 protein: CASSQDRVGNYGYTF

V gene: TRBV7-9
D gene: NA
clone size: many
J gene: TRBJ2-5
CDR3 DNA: TGTGCCGGACTTGCGGCGGGCCCCCAACAAGAGACCCAGTACTTC
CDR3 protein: CAGLAAGPQQETQYF

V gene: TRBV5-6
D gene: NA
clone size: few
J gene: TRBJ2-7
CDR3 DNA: TGTGCCAGCAGCTTGCGAGGACAGACAACCTACGAGCAGTACTTC
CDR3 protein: CASSLRGQTTYEQYF

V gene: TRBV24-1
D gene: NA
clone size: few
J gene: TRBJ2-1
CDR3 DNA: TGTGCCACCAGTGATTTAGCGACTACGTCCTACAATGAGCAGTTCTTC
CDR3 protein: CATSDLATTSYNEQFF

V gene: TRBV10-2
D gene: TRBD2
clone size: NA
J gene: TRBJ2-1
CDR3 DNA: TGCGCCAGCAGCCGACGGACTAGCGGAATCGGAAAGGACAATGAGCAGTTCTTC
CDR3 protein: CASSRRTSGIGKDNEQFF

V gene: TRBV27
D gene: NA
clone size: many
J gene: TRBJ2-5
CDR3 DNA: TGTGCCAGCAGCCCCGGCCGACTAGGAGGGGAGACCCAGTACTTC
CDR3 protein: CASSPGRLGGETQYF

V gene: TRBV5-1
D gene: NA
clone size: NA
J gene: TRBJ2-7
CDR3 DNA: TGCGCCAGCAGCACCTTTTCCCGGGACGGCCTCTACGAGCAGTACTTC
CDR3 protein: CASSTFSRDGLYEQYF

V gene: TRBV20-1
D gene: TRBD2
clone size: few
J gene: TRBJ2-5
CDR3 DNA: TGCTGTGCTGGCCAGACTAGCGGGGGTTTAGGAGAGACCCAGTACTTC
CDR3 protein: CCAGQTSGGLGETQYF

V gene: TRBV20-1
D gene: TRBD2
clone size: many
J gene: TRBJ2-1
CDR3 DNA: TGCAGTGCTGGACTAGCGGGAATCGTCAATGAGCAGTTCTTC
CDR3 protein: CSAGLAGIVNEQFF

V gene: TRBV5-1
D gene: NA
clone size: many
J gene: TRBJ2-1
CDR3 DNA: TGCGCCAGCAGCCCGGGGGGCCGGAGTGAGCAGTTCTTC
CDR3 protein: CASSPGGRSEQFF

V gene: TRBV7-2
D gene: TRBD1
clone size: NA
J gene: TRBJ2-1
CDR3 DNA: TGTGCCAGCAGCTTTGGGACAGCTAACAATGAGCAGTTCTTC
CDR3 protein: CASSFGTANNEQFF

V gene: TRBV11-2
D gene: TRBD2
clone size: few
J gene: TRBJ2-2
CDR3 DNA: TGTGCCAGCCGGACTAGCGGGAACACCGGGGAGCTGTTTTTT
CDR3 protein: CASRTSGNTGELFF

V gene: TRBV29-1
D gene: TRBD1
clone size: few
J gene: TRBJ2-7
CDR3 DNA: TGCAGCGGCGCACAGGGGGCAGGGGAGCAGTACTTC
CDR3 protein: CSGAQGAGEQYF

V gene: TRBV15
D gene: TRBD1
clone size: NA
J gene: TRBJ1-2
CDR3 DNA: TGTGCCACCAGCAGAGATCGGGTTGCCGGGACAGCCTATGGCTACACCTTC
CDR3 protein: CATSRDRVAGTAYGYTF

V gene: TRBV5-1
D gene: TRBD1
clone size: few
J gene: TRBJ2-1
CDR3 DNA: TGCGCCAGCAGCTCCAGATGGACAGGGGGCAGGAATGAGCAGTTCTTC
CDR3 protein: CASSSRWTGGRNEQFF

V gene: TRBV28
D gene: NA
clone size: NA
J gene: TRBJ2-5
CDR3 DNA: TGTGCCAGCAGTCCCAGGGTCCCGGAGACCCAGTACTTC
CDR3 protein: CASSPRVPETQYF

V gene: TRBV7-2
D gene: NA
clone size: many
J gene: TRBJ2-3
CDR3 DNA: TGTGCCAGCAACCCTTGGTGGGACACAGATACGCAGTATTTT
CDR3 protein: CASNPWWDTDTQYF

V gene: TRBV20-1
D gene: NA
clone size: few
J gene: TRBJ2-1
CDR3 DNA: TGCAGTGCTAGGTTCACCGGGTCGAGCTCCTACAATGAGCAGTTCTTC
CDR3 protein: CSARFTGSSSYNEQFF

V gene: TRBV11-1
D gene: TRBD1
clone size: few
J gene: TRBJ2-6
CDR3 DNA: TGTGCCAGCAGCCCCCGGGGACAGCCCTTCTCTGGGGCCAACGTCCTGACTTTC
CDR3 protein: CASSPRGQPFSGANVLTF

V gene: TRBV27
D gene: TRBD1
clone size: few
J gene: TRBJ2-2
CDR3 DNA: TGTGCCAGCAGTTGGGGGACAGGGGGCGCGAGAACCGGGGAGCTGTTTTTT
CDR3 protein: CASSWGTGGARTGELFF

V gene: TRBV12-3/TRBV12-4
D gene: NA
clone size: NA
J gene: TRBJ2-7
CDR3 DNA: TGTGCCAGCAGTTTTTCCTTGACAAGCTACGAGCAGTACTTC
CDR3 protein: CASSFSLTSYEQYF

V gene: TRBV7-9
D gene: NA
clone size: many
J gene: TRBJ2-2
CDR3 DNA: TGTGCCAGCAGCCACCTCGTGCAGGGACCTCCCCCCGGGGAGCTGTTTTTT
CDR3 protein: CASSHLVQGPPPGELFF

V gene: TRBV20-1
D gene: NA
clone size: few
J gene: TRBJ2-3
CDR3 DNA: TGCAGTGCCAAAACTACCGCCACGGTGAATACGCAGTATTTT
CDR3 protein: CSAKTTATVNTQYF

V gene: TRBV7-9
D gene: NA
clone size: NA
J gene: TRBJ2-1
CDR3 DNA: TGTGCCAGCAGCCCGTGGTTGAATGAGCAGTTCTTC
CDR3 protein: CASSPWLNEQFF